This TCR beta chain was identified during a study of blood T cell repertoires in COVID-19. Assay: immunoSEQ multiplex PCR; the TCRdb copy retains only in-frame clones and omits some. The profile shows hundreds of thousands of clones, approximately 90% of them singletons. The V and J ends lost 1 base and 7 bases respectively, with 14 bases between them. Germline-derived CDR1 and CDR2 are SGHTA and FQGNSA. This CDR3 has 16 amino acids. Sequenced input: peripheral blood. The sequence was collected from a man aged 40-49 years with acute or convalescent COVID-19. The chain recombines TRBV7-2 with TRBJ1-6; D unclear. The CDR3 nucleotides are TGTGCCAGCAGCTTAGTCAATTCCCCAGGCAATTCACCCCTCCACTTT. Translated: CASSLVNSPGNSPLHF.